This T cell receptor beta chain was sequenced in a study of CXCR3-negative and CXCR3-positive naive CD8 T cells. Per the germline V gene, CDR1 is SNHLY and CDR2 is FYNNEI. This CDR3 is 16 amino acids long. The TRB libraries of cDNA were built by UMI-labeled 5' RACE. TCRdb reprocessed the 5' RACE reads and stores each CDR3 protein as one record, lacking DNA. This sample contains about 5,800 distinct CDR3 sequences. In terms of frequency, this clonotype is medium-sized. Sequencing was carried out using naive CXCR3- CD8+ T cells from blood. Subset specified: CD45RO-CCR7+CD27+CD95- naive CD8+ T cells lacking CXCR3 (TNR3-). The J gene is TRBJ2-5, the V gene TRBV2; the D gene TCRdb calls, TRBD2, cannot be checked with no DNA. This receptor was obtained from a human donor in good health. Some clones in this sample may be carry-over from other donors' samples. CDR3 amino acids: CASSEDPAGGQETQYF. Based on the CDR3 plus reference TRBV2 and TRBJ2-5, the full variable domain is EPEVTQTPSHQVTQMGQEVILRCVPISNHLYFYWYRQILGQKVEFLVSFYNNEISEKSEIFDDQFSVERPDGSNFTLKIRSTKLEDSAMYFCASSEDPAGGQETQYFGPGTRLLVL.